Listed below are T cell receptor beta chains from one sample, sequenced in a study of T cell changes during pregnancy in multiple sclerosis. Repertoires were generated with immunoSEQ multiplex PCR, while TCRdb's copy carries only in-frame clones and drops some. This repertoire shows around 75,000 clones, 90% to 95% found once; its top ten account for roughly 0.14%. Specimen: CD4+ T cells from peripheral blood mononuclear cells, collected after pregnancy. These receptors came from a female donor with multiple sclerosis, enrolled in a pregnancy study. CDR3s include the opening cysteine and the closing phenylalanine or tryptophan. Each record gives: D gene, CDR3 length, J gene, clone size, V gene, CDR3 DNA, CDR3 protein. D genes are given only for firm matches. Only part of the rows carry a size: once, few, many, or a class if the clone is expanded.

TRBD1 | 14 | TRBJ1-6 | once | TRBV10-3 | TGTGCCATCAAGGATGACAGGGTAAATTCACCCCTCCACTTT | CAIKDDRVNSPLHF
TRBD1 | 15 | TRBJ1-5 | NA | TRBV27 | TGTGCCAGCAGTTTAACAGGGGTCAGTGCGCAGCCCCAGCATTTT | CASSLTGVSAQPQHF
TRBD1 | 19 | TRBJ1-1 | NA | TRBV7-9 | TGTGCCAGCAGCTTTGGTTCACCGGGACAGGGGGTATCGAACACTGAAGCTTTCTTT | CASSFGSPGQGVSNTEAFF
NA | 15 | TRBJ1-2 | NA | TRBV28 | TGTGCCAGCAGCCCCGGGACACAAACTAACTATGGCTACACCTTC | CASSPGTQTNYGYTF
NA | 14 | TRBJ2-7 | NA | TRBV5-6 | TGTGCCAGCAGCTTGACAGGGGAGGCCTACGAGCAGTACTTC | CASSLTGEAYEQYF
TRBD1 | 13 | TRBJ2-3 | NA | TRBV10-3 | TGTGCCATCAATGACAGGGGGCCAGATACGCAGTATTTT | CAINDRGPDTQYF
TRBD2 | 16 | TRBJ2-5 | NA | TRBV28 | TGTGCCAGCAGTTTGAAAACTAGCGTTAACCAAGAGACCCAGTACTTC | CASSLKTSVNQETQYF
NA | 14 | TRBJ1-3 | NA | TRBV21-1 | TGTGCCAGCAGCCCCCGGGACATAGGAAACACCATATATTTT | CASSPRDIGNTIYF
TRBD2 | 15 | TRBJ2-1 | NA | TRBV7-9 | TGTGCCAGCAGCTTAAGTGGACTAGCTTACAATGAGCAGTTCTTC | CASSLSGLAYNEQFF
NA | 13 | TRBJ2-5 | NA | TRBV30 | TGTGCCTGGATGCGGCAGGGCCGGGAGACCCAGTACTTC | CAWMRQGRETQYF
NA | 13 | TRBJ2-2 | NA | TRBV18 | TGTGCCAGCTCACCACAACTAACCGGGGAGCTGTTTTTT | CASSPQLTGELFF
TRBD2 | 16 | TRBJ2-3 | NA | TRBV19 | TGTGCCAGTAGTGCCCCTTCTGGCGGGAGATCAGATACGCAGTATTTT | CASSAPSGGRSDTQYF
TRBD1 | 16 | TRBJ1-4 | NA | TRBV27 | TGTGCCAGCAGTTTAACGGGGACAGCTCGGAATGAAAAACTGTTTTTT | CASSLTGTARNEKLFF
TRBD2 | 16 | TRBJ2-3 | NA | TRBV7-7 | TGTGCTAGCAGCCTGGGACTAGCGGGAGCGACAGATACGCAGTATTTT | CASSLGLAGATDTQYF
TRBD2 | 16 | TRBJ2-1 | NA | TRBV19 | TGTGCCAGTAGTAAGCTAGCGGTTCACTCCTACAATGAGCAGTTCTTC | CASSKLAVHSYNEQFF
TRBD1 | 13 | TRBJ2-7 | NA | TRBV2 | TGTGCCAGCAGTGATCCGACAGGGGAAGAGCAGTACTTC | CASSDPTGEEQYF
TRBD2 | 14 | TRBJ2-5 | NA | TRBV5-4 | TGTGCCAGCAGCTTGTCGGGAGGGCCGCAGACCCAGTACTTC | CASSLSGGPQTQYF
TRBD1 | 15 | TRBJ2-7 | NA | TRBV15 | TGTGCCACCAGCAGAGGGGGGACAGGAGCCTACGAGCAGTACTTC | CATSRGGTGAYEQYF
NA | 15 | TRBJ2-1 | NA | TRBV5-1 | TGCGCCAGCAGCTTGGACCGGGGCTCCTACAATGAGCAGTTCTTC | CASSLDRGSYNEQFF
TRBD1 | 16 | TRBJ1-5 | NA | TRBV28 | TGTGCCAGCAGTTTTCGGTCAGGGGGCTCCAATCAGCCCCAGCATTTT | CASSFRSGGSNQPQHF
NA | 14 | TRBJ1-5 | once | TRBV5-6 | TGTGCCAGCAGCGGGCGCTTTCCCAATCAGCCCCAGCATTTT | CASSGRFPNQPQHF
NA | 13 | TRBJ2-5 | once | TRBV28 | TGTGCCAGCATCGGCCCGGGACATGAGACCCAGTACTTC | CASIGPGHETQYF
TRBD2 | 16 | TRBJ2-3 | once | TRBV14 | TGTGCCAGCAGCCCCCAGGGAGCGGGAGTGGCAGATACGCAGTATTTT | CASSPQGAGVADTQYF
NA | 8 | TRBJ1-2 | NA | TRBV28 | TGTGCCAGCAGCCCCCCTTACTTC | CASSPPYF
NA | 14 | TRBJ2-5 | NA | TRBV7-8 | TGTGCCAGCAGCTTAGATCCTCAGGGGAAGACCCAGTACTTC | CASSLDPQGKTQYF
NA | 12 | TRBJ2-3 | NA | TRBV30 | TGTGCCTGGAGGCCGGGGACAGATACGCAGTATTTT | CAWRPGTDTQYF
TRBD2 | 17 | TRBJ2-1 | NA | TRBV27 | TGTGCCAGCAACTTCATTAGCGGGAGAGGATCCTACAATGAGCAGTTCTTC | CASNFISGRGSYNEQFF
NA | 13 | TRBJ1-2 | NA | TRBV2 | TGTGCCAGCAGTGAGCAGGGGAAGAGTGGCTACACCTTC | CASSEQGKSGYTF
NA | 12 | TRBJ2-7 | NA | TRBV9 | TGTGCCAGCAGCGTAGGAGTGGACGAGCAGTACTTC | CASSVGVDEQYF
NA | 15 | TRBJ2-3 | NA | TRBV5-4 | TGTGCCAGCTATTCGGCGGGACGGGGGACAGATACGCAGTATTTT | CASYSAGRGTDTQYF
NA | 15 | TRBJ1-5 | NA | TRBV28 | TGTGCCAGCAGTTTCCCCGACAGGACCAATCAGCCCCAGCATTTT | CASSFPDRTNQPQHF
TRBD1 | 14 | TRBJ1-4 | NA | TRBV6-1 | TGTGCCAGCAGTGAATGGGACAGGGTTGAAAAACTGTTTTTT | CASSEWDRVEKLFF
NA | 15 | TRBJ2-2 | NA | TRBV11-2 | TGTGCCAGCAGTTTAAGGACAGCTAACACCGGGGAGCTGTTTTTT | CASSLRTANTGELFF
NA | 18 | TRBJ1-1 | NA | TRBV5-1 | TGCGCCAGCAGCTTGGCCTTGACAGGTGGTGTAATGAACACTGAAGCTTTCTTT | CASSLALTGGVMNTEAFF
TRBD1 | 15 | TRBJ2-3 | NA | TRBV2 | TGTGCCAGCAGTACCGGGACAGGTAGCACAGATACGCAGTATTTT | CASSTGTGSTDTQYF
TRBD2 | 15 | TRBJ2-3 | NA | TRBV18 | TGTGCCAGCTCATCCACTAGCGGGAGCACAGATACGCAGTATTTT | CASSSTSGSTDTQYF
NA | 12 | TRBJ1-2 | NA | TRBV6-5 | TGTGCCAGCAGTCAAACATCTTCTGGCTACACCTTC | CASSQTSSGYTF
TRBD2 | 17 | TRBJ2-2 | NA | TRBV30 | TGTGCCTGGAGTGGGACTAGCGGAAACTTACGCACCGGGGAGCTGTTTTTT | CAWSGTSGNLRTGELFF
TRBD1 | 14 | TRBJ1-1 | NA | TRBV7-9 | TGTGCCAGCAGCCAGGGACAGACGAACACTGAAGCTTTCTTT | CASSQGQTNTEAFF
TRBD2 | 15 | TRBJ2-1 | NA | TRBV27 | TGTGCCAGCAGGGGACTAGCGGGAGTTGACAATGAGCAGTTCTTC | CASRGLAGVDNEQFF
NA | 15 | TRBJ1-3 | NA | TRBV19 | TGTGCCAGTAGTATTGCGAGGAGCTCTGGAAACACCATATATTTT | CASSIARSSGNTIYF
NA | 14 | TRBJ2-4 | NA | TRBV5-4 | TGTGCCAGCAGCCACGTAGTAGCCAAAAACATTCAGTACTTC | CASSHVVAKNIQYF
TRBD2 | 16 | TRBJ2-7 | NA | TRBV5-1 | TGCGCCAGCAGCCCCCCAGGACTAGCGGAAACCTACGAGCAGTACTTC | CASSPPGLAETYEQYF
NA | 14 | TRBJ2-7 | NA | TRBV21-1 | TGTGCCAGCAGCAAAGAAGGAGGGGGCTCCCAGCAGTACTTC | CASSKEGGGSQQYF
TRBD1 | 15 | TRBJ1-3 | NA | TRBV6-6 | TGTGCCAGCAGGCCATGGGACAGGACCAGGAACACCATATATTTT | CASRPWDRTRNTIYF
NA | 14 | TRBJ2-1 | NA | TRBV7-9 | TGTGCCAGCAGCTTAGGGGGCGACTACAATGAGCAGTTCTTC | CASSLGGDYNEQFF
NA | 17 | TRBJ1-4 | NA | TRBV19 | TGTGCCAGTAGTCTCGAGGGCCGCGTTGCGGGTAATGAAAAACTGTTTTTT | CASSLEGRVAGNEKLFF
TRBD2 | 17 | TRBJ2-1 | NA | TRBV4-2 | TGTGCCAGCAGCCACCCAGGCCAAGCGGGAGGCTTCAATGAGCAGTTCTTC | CASSHPGQAGGFNEQFF
TRBD1 | 13 | TRBJ1-2 | NA | TRBV5-1 | TGCGCCAGCAGCTCCACAGGGGGGTATGGCTACACCTTC | CASSSTGGYGYTF
NA | 13 | TRBJ2-7 | NA | TRBV28 | TGTGCCAGCAGTTTTCGGCAGGGTGGAGAGCAGTACTTC | CASSFRQGGEQYF
TRBD1 | 17 | TRBJ2-3 | NA | TRBV2 | TGTGCCAGCAGTCAAGACAGGGTTAGACTTAGCACAGATACGCAGTATTTT | CASSQDRVRLSTDTQYF
TRBD1 | 15 | TRBJ2-1 | NA | TRBV5-4 | TGTGCCAGCAACCCACCGGGACAGGGCTACAATGAGCAGTTCTTC | CASNPPGQGYNEQFF
NA | 15 | TRBJ1-3 | NA | TRBV30 | TGTGCCTGGAGTTTTGGGGCCTCCTCTGGAAACACCATATATTTT | CAWSFGASSGNTIYF
NA | 13 | TRBJ1-1 | NA | TRBV7-2 | TGTGCCAGCAGCTTAGTAAGGGAGACTGAAGCTTTCTTT | CASSLVRETEAFF
TRBD2 | 19 | TRBJ2-3 | NA | TRBV6-4 | TGTGCCAGCAGTGAGTATGGACTAGCGGACCTCCTGGGCACAGATACGCAGTATTTT | CASSEYGLADLLGTDTQYF
NA | 14 | TRBJ2-2 | NA | TRBV7-6 | TGTGCCAGCAGCTTGACATCTTACACCGGGGAGCTGTTTTTT | CASSLTSYTGELFF
NA | 13 | TRBJ2-3 | NA | TRBV7-9 | TGTGCCAGCAGCCCCCCCCCAGGGGTTACGCAGTATTTT | CASSPPPGVTQYF
NA | 14 | TRBJ2-1 | NA | TRBV7-9 | TGTGCCAGCAGCTTAAATGGACTCAACCATGAGCAGTTCTTC | CASSLNGLNHEQFF
TRBD2 | 15 | TRBJ2-1 | once | TRBV5-6 | TGTGCCAGCAGCGGGGGACTAGCTGGGCACAATGAGCAGTTCTTC | CASSGGLAGHNEQFF